This T cell receptor beta chain was obtained from a study of T cell repertoires in cytomegalovirus infection. General study results and limits: Identification of carriers of CMV plus the relevant HLA was achieved through cumulative public TCR beta family frequency.

Points on this clonotype: Antigen unknown.

TCRdb fed the reads into MiXCR, producing one record per CDR3 protein. The sample lists a few hundred thousand distinct CDR3 sequences, about 39% occurring once. Trimming took 1 base from V and 7 from J; bases not matched to a gene: 4. CDR3 size: 15 residues. Per the germline V gene, CDR1 is MGHRA and CDR2 is YSYEKL. The chain joins TRBV4-1 to TRBJ1-5; 10 bases line up with TRBD1. The sample consisted of cultured PBMCs, taken from culture after CMV antigen stimulation. This receptor was identified in a human donor in good health (CMV status not recorded). Some clones in this sample may be carry-over from other donors' samples. In nucleotides, the CDR3 is TGCGCCAGCAGCCAAGGACAGGGGGCTAGACAGCCCCAGCATTTT. Protein sequence: CASSQGQGARQPQHF.